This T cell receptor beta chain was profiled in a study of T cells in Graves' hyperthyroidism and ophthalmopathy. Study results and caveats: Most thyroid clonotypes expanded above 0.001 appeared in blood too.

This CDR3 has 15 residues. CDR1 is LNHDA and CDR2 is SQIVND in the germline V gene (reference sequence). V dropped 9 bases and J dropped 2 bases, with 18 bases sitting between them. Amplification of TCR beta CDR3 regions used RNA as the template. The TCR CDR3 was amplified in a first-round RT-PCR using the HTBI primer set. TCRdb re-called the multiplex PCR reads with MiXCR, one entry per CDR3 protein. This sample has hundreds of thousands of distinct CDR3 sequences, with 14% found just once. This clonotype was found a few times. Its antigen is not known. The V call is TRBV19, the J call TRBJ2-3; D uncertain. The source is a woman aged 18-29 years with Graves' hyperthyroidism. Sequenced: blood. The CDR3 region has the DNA TGTGCCAGCGCGTCCTTATCTGGGATCACAGATACGCAGTATTTT. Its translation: CASASLSGITDTQYF.